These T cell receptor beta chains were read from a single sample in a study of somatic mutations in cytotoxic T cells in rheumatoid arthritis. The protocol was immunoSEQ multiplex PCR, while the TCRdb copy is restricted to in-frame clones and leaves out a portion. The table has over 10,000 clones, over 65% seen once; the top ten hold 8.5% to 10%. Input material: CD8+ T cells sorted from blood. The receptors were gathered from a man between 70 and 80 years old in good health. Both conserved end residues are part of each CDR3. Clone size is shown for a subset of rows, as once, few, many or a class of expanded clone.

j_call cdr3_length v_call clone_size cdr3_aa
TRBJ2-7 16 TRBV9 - CASSVLTSAASYEQYF
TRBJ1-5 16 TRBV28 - CASSLRGAISNQPQHF
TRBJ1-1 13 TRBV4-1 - CASSRGEHTEAFF
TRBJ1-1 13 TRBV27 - CASRLSGGTEAFF
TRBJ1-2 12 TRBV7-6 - CASRTGGSGYTF
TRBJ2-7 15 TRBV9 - CASSVEGTGHYEQYF
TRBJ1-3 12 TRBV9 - CASQTDGNTIYF
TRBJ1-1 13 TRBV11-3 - CASSRDVSTEAFF
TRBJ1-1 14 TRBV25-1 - CASSGQGGNTEAFF
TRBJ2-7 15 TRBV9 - CASSDTSGSGYEQYF
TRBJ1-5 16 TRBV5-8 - CASSSFDGDSNQPQHF
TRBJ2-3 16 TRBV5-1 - CASSLTYMGSTDTQYF
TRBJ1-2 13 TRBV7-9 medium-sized CASSPQSPKGNTF
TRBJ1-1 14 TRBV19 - CASSPGTVNTEAFF
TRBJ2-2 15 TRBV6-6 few CASTLLAANTGELFF
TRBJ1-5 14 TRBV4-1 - CASSPNGVDQPQHF
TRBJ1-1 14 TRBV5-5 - CASSLLWGTGEAFF
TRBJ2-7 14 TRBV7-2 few CASSDRDLVGEQYF
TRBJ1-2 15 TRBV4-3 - CASSHDRALSYGYTF
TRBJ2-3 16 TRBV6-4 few CASSDSGSGSTDTQYF